The present T cell receptor beta chain was sequenced within a study of blood T cell repertoires in COVID-19. Study context: Specimens from acute and convalescent COVID-19 originated in the United States, Italy and Spain. T cells, B-cell-depleted T cells, or PBMCs provided the cDNA or gDNA that served as material.

In the study's own analysis: Quantification of nucleated cells was approximated via reference gene primer amplification. This table comes from immunoSEQ multiplex PCR, and its TCRdb copy is limited to in-frame clones, with some not included. That table furnishes V, J and clone size, whereas the DNA furnished D and trimming. The table lists fewer than 250,000 clones, around 84% of them singletons. In germline, CDR1 is MNHEY, CDR2 SVGEGT. The CDR3 consists of 15 residues. With V trimmed by 1 base and J by 5 bases, 6 bases remained unmatched. This sequence joins TRBV6-2 or TRBV6-3 and TRBJ1-2; 8 bases align to TRBD1. The material sequenced was peripheral blood. The sequence was collected from a man aged 25 to 40 with active or convalescent COVID-19. CDR3 in amino acids: CASSYLGQERYGYTF. The CDR3, as DNA: TGTGCCAGCAGTTACTTGGGACAGGAACGATATGGCTACACCTTC.